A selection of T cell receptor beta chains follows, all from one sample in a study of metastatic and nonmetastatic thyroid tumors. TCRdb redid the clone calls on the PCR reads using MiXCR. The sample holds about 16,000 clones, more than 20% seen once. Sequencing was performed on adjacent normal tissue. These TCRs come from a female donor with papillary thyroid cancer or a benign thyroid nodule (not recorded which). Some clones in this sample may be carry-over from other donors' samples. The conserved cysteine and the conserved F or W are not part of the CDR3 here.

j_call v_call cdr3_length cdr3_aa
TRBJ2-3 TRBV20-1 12 SAFRGGITDTQY
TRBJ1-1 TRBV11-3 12 ASSFGDRNTEAF
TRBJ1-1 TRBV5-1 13 ASSGLGGDSTEAF
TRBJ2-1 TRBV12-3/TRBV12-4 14 ASSPHSGSLGNGQF
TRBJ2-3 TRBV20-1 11 SARSAGTDTQY
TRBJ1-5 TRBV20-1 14 SATIPGQISNQPQH
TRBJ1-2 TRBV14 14 ASSQDAASLLYGYT
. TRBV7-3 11 ASSLTGWNEQF
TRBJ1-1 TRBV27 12 ASSVTGGFTEAF
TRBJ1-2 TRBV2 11 AGQGGGDYGYT
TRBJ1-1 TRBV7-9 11 ASSLMGGTEAF
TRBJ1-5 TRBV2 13 ASRQQGADNQPQH
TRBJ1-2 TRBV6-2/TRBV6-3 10 ASSNGHYGYT
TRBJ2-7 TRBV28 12 ASQGTPWGYEQY
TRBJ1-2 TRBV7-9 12 ASSSAGANYGYT
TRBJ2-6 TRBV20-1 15 SASPPARGSGANVLT
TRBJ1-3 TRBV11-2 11 ASSLRDRNTIY
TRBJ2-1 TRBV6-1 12 ASGYGRSYNEQF
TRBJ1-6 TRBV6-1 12 ASRDGGKTSPLH
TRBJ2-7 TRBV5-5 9 ASGQGWEQY
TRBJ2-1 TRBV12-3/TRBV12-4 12 ASRLAGGDNEQF
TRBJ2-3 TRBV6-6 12 ASSYSREGDTQY
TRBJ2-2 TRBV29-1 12 SVEDRLGTGELF
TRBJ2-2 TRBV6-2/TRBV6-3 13 ASTGQGRNTGELF
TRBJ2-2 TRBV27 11 ASSSRPGGELF
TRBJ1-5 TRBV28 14 ASKAGLMGSNQPQH
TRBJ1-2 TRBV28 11 ASSLYLGYGYT
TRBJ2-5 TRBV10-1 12 ASSEFAGEETQY
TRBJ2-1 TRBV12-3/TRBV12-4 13 ASSLGTGGYNEQF
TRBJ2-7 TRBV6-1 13 ASRGKGQGSYEQY
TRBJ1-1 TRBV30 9 AWSVAIEAF
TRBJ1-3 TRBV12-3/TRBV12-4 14 ASSLAGGGAGNTIY
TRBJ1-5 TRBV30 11 AWSPNGDQPQH
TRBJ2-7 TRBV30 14 AWTPGLAGGPGEQY
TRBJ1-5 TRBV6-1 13 ASRPRRESIQPQH
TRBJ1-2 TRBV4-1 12 ASSQSQGPVGYT
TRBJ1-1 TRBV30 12 AWSVQGGDTEAF
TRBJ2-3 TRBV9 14 ASSVIGSGSADTQY
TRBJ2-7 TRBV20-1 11 SAPPTSAYEQY
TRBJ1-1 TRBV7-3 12 ASSLSSLNTEAF
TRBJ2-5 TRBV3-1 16 ASSQMVGLAGFGETQY
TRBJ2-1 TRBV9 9 ASSVDDEQF
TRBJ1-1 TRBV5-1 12 ASSLGDLNTEAF
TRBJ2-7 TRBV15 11 ATRGVPDYEQY
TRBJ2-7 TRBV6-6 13 ASSYSRAATNEQY
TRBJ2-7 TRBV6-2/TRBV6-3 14 ASSYNRGLAGDEQY
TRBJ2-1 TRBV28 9 ASSSANEQF
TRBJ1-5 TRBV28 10 ASSPGSGPQH
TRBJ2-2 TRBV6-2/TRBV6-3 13 ASSSVSANTGELF